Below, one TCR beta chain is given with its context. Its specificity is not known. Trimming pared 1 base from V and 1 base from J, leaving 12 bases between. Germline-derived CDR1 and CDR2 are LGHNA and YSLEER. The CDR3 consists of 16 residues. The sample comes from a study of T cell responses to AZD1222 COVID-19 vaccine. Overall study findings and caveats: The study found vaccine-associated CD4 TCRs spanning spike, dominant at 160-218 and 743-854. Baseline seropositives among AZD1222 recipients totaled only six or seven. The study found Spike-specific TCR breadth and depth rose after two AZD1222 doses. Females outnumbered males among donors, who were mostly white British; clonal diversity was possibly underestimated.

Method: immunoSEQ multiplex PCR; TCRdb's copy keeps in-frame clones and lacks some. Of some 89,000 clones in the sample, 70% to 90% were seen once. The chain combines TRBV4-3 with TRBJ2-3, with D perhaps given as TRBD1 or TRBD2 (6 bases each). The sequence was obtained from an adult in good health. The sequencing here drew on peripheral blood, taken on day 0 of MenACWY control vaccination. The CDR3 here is CASSQGGASGTDTQYF. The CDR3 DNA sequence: TGCGCCAGCAGCCAAGGGGGGGCTAGCGGCACAGATACGCAGTATTTT.